What follows are 25 T cell receptor beta chains derived from one specimen sequenced in a study of metastatic and nonmetastatic thyroid tumors. Before thyroid surgery, none of the patients had received any treatment. Via MiXCR, TCRdb re-called the PCR reads. Of about 35,000 clones in the sample, 15% to 20% were seen once. Sample: blood. The receptors originated from a male donor with papillary thyroid cancer or a benign thyroid nodule (not recorded which). Some clones in this sample may be carry-over from other donors' samples.

This clone was counted at least ten times. The identical CDR3 is also encoded by other nucleotide sequences in the sample. This rearrangement joins TRBV12-3 or TRBV12-4 to TRBJ2-4; 10 nucleotides match TRBD2. V shed 6 bases, J shed 7 bases, and the junction held 9 bases outside the gene matches. The CDR3 totals 15 residues. CDR3 bases: TGTGCCAGCAGACACAGCGGGGGGGCCGCGAACATTCAGTACTTC. The encoded protein is CASRHSGGAANIQYF.

This clone was observed many times. V and J are TRBV9 and TRBJ2-1; D may be TRBD1 (5 bases). Trimming removed 4 bases at V and 4 bases at J, with 15 bases between. The CDR3 loop spans 15 amino acids. The germline V gene encodes CDR1 SGDLS and CDR2 YYNGEE. The CDR3 loop is CASSPAGQNYNEQFF. The CDR3 nucleotides are TGTGCCAGCAGCCCCGCCGGACAAAATTACAATGAGCAGTTCTTC.

This clone appeared many times. The chain is built from TRBV30 and TRBJ1-5; D ambiguous. The CDR3 spans 13 residues. From germline, CDR1 is GTSNPN and CDR2 SVGIG (reference sequence). V lost 2 bases and J 4 bases, leaving 9 bases between the germline ends. CDR3: CAWSPPGNQPQHF. In nucleotides, the CDR3 is TGTGCCTGGAGTCCCCCCGGGAATCAGCCCCAGCATTTT.

Many counts were recorded for this clone. The chain uses TRBV4-1 and TRBJ1-1; no firm D call. The germline CDR1 and CDR2 sequences are MGHRA and YSYEKL. The length of the CDR3 is 16 residues. Trimming removed 1 base at V and 0 bases at J, with 12 bases between. This chain's CDR3 is CASSQVIRGLNTEAFF. As DNA, the CDR3 is TGCGCCAGCAGCCAAGTGATTCGCGGCCTGAACACTGAAGCTTTCTTT.

The J gene is TRBJ2-1, the V gene TRBV7-3; D uncertain. This CDR3 is built from 13 residues. Germline CDR1 reads SGHTA; CDR2 reads FQGTGA. Trimming removed 5 bases from V and 4 bases from J, with 9 bases in between. CDR3 DNA sequence: TGTGCCAGCAGCCCCCCTAGGTACAATGAGCAGTTCTTC. Its translation: CASSPPRYNEQFF.

The chain is built from TRBV19 and TRBJ2-2; weak D call: TRBD1 (6 bases). This CDR3 spans 17 amino acids. CDR1 is LNHDA, CDR2 SQIVND, per germline (reference sequence). Trimming pared 1 base from V and 3 bases from J, leaving 15 bases between. The CDR3: CASSIATGADDTGELFF. CDR3 nucleotides: TGTGCCAGTAGTATAGCGACAGGTGCAGACGACACCGGGGAGCTGTTTTTT.

The chain recombines TRBV4-1 with TRBJ2-1; D is perhaps TRBD1 (6 bases). Germline values: CDR1 MGHRA, CDR2 YSYEKL. The CDR3 spans 18 residues. The V end was cut by 1 base, the J end by 9 bases, with 25 bases between. The CDR3 coding sequence is TGCGCCAGCAGCCAAGGGCCCCGGACAGTGGTAACTGGGTGTGAGCAGTTCTTC. It codes for CASSQGPRTVVTGCEQFF.

This clone was recorded at least ten times. Other DNA sequences in the sample encode the same CDR3. This rearrangement joins TRBV27 to TRBJ2-5, with 11 nucleotides matching TRBD2. This CDR3 region has 18 residues. Per the germline V gene, CDR1 is MNHEY and CDR2 is SMNVEV (reference sequence). Germline trimming cut 4 bases from V and 0 bases from J; bases unmatched to any gene: 10. The CDR3 loop reads CASSSGPSGGFNQETQYF. The CDR3 nucleotides are TGTGCCAGCAGTTCGGGGCCTAGCGGGGGGTTTAACCAAGAGACCCAGTACTTC.

This clone was recorded at least ten times. The chain has TRBV7-9 and TRBJ1-1; the D is unclear. The CDR3 consists of 17 residues. Germline V gives CDR1 SEHNR, CDR2 FQNEAQ (reference sequence). Trimming stripped 5 bases from V and 0 bases from J, with 19 bases between. The CDR3 here is CASSKTQELSMNTEAFF. In DNA, the CDR3 is TGTGCCAGCAGCAAAACTCAGGAGTTATCAATGAACACTGAAGCTTTCTTT.

This clone came up a few times. The chain carries TRBV12-3 or TRBV12-4 and TRBJ1-1; the D is unclear. V dropped 4 bases and J dropped 7 bases, with 7 bases sitting between them. The CDR3 is 11 amino acids. CDR3 sequence (DNA): TGTGCCAGCAGTTCGAGGGATGAAGCTTTCTTT. Encoded protein: CASSSRDEAFF.

This clone has more than one count but fewer than ten. CDR3 bases: TGTGCCTGGAGTCGGGGCCACAAGACGCCCAATGAGCAGTTCTTC. Protein sequence: CAWSRGHKTPNEQFF. J is TRBJ2-1 and V is TRBV30; D is possibly TRBD1 or TRBD2 (5 bases each). The germline V gene encodes CDR1 GTSNPN and CDR2 SVGIG (reference sequence). The CDR3 runs to 15 residues. Trimming took 2 bases from V and 6 from J, leaving 17 bases between them.

In this sample, this clone turned up a few times. The rearrangement links TRBV6-2 or TRBV6-3 to TRBJ1-5; 8 positions match TRBD1. CDR3 size: 14 residues. Germline CDR1 and CDR2: MNHEY and SVGEGT. With V trimmed by 7 bases and J by 6 bases, 8 bases remained unmatched. The CDR3 reads CASKGTGVGQPQHF. In DNA, the CDR3 is TGTGCCAGCAAAGGGACAGGTGTGGGTCAGCCCCAGCATTTT.

Many counts were recorded for this clone. The genes are TRBV20-1 and TRBJ2-1, with unresolved D. Between the trimmed V and J ends, which lost 5 bases and 0 bases, there was a span of 8 bases. The CDR3 is 13 residues long. Germline V CDR1 and CDR2: DFQATT, SNEGSKA (reference sequence). CDR3 amino acids: CSAPLSSYNEQFF. The CDR3 DNA is TGCAGTGCTCCACTCAGCTCCTACAATGAGCAGTTCTTC.

This clone was observed a few times. The V gene is TRBV10-2, the J gene TRBJ1-2, with no clear D. CDR3 length equals 13 residues. With 4 bases removed from V and 8 bases from J, the gap between germline ends came to 14 bases. Germline V gene sequence: CDR1 WSHSY, CDR2 SAAADI. CDR3 protein: CASSVGEGRGYTF. CDR3 nucleotides: TGCGCCAGCAGTGTCGGAGAAGGCAGGGGCTACACCTTC.

This clone has a count of ten or more. The V and J genes are TRBV20-1 and TRBJ2-3; 9 bases are a match to TRBD2. The junction had 9 bases not matched to a gene; V was cut back by 6 bases and J by 5 bases. The CDR3 runs 14 residues. In germline, CDR1 is DFQATT, CDR2 SNEGSKA (reference sequence). CDR3 coding DNA: TGCAGTGCCGCTACAGCGGGGGGACGAGATACGCAGTATTTT. Its protein product is CSAATAGGRDTQYF.

In this sample, this clone is medium-sized (0.01 to 0.1%). The chain recombines TRBV28 with TRBJ2-1; a weak D match, TRBD2 (6 bases). Trimming took off 6 bases at V and 12 bases at J, with 12 bases between the two ends. This CDR3 region has 11 residues. Germline loops: CDR1 MDHEN, CDR2 SYDVKM. The CDR3 sequence is CASSSGTLQFF. CDR3 nucleotide sequence: TGTGCCAGCAGCTCCGGGACTTTGCAGTTCTTC.

Concerning this clone itself: This may come from a read error, since a much larger clone is one base off. The rearrangement uses TRBV25-1 and TRBJ2-1; 8 bases are shared with TRBD1. J gave up 10 bases and V 5 bases, and 22 bases lay outside the gene matches. The CDR3 is 18 residues long. The germline V gene has CDR1 MGHDK and CDR2 SYGVNS. DNA of the CDR3: TGTGCCAGCAGTCTGGTGGGTTATGGACAGGGCTGGCGGGAAGAGCAGTTCTTC. As protein: CASSLVGYGQGWREEQFF.

The sample holds many counts of this clone. This chain connects TRBV5-6 to TRBJ1-5, with 7 bases fitting TRBD1. The CDR3 contains 14 residues. V was clipped by 4 bases and J by 7 bases; unmatched bases: 8. CDR1 and CDR2 from the germline V gene are SGHDT and YYEEEE. The CDR3 region is CASSPQGERQPQHF. In nucleotides, the CDR3 is TGTGCCAGCAGCCCTCAGGGGGAACGGCAGCCCCAGCATTTT. The entire variable domain, with the rest obtained from reference TRBV5-6 and TRBJ1-5, is as follows: DAGVTQSPTHLIKTRGQQVTLRCSPKSGHDTVSWYQQALGQGPQFIFQYYEEEERQRGNFPDRFSGHQFPNYSSELNVNALLLGDSALYLCASSPQGERQPQHFGDGTRLSIL.

This clone was found many times. An end of the junction differs from the germline gene, which may be a read error. The rearrangement links TRBV2 to TRBJ1-1; 8 bases fit TRBD1. Germline CDR1 is SNHLY and CDR2 is FYNNEI. There are 15 residues in the CDR3. Here the CDR3 reads CASSEALRATGALAF. The CDR3 DNA sequence: TGTGCCAGCAGTGAAGCGCTTCGGGCGACAGGGGCATTGGCGTTT.

This clone was found many times. V gene TRBV28 combines with J gene TRBJ1-4; maybe TRBD1 (6 bases). CDR1 is MDHEN and CDR2 is SYDVKM in the germline V gene. This CDR3 has 16 amino acids. V was clipped by 5 bases and J by 0 bases, with 13 bases between them. DNA of the CDR3: TGTGCCAGCAGTGCCCCCAGGGGACCAACTAATGAAAAACTGTTTTTT. It codes for CASSAPRGPTNEKLFF.

This clone occurred many times. J is TRBJ1-1 and V is TRBV7-9, with D maybe TRBD1 (5 bases). Germline V lookup: CDR1 SEHNR, CDR2 FQNEAQ (reference sequence). V was shortened by 3 bases and J by 3 bases, with 11 bases between the two germline ends. This CDR3 has 14 residues. As DNA, the CDR3 is TGTGCCAGCAGCTTGACCCGGGGGGACACTGAAGCTTTCTTT. Translated: CASSLTRGDTEAFF.

This chain connects TRBV10-3 to TRBJ1-3; D may be TRBD1 (6 bases). Germline V gene sequence: CDR1 ENHRY, CDR2 SYGVKD. V lost 10 bases to trimming and J lost 2 bases, with 12 bases between them. The CDR3 runs to 13 residues. The CDR3 sequence is CASGRDTGNTIYF. The DNA of the CDR3 is TGTGCCAGCGGAAGGGACACTGGAAACACCATATATTTT.

This clone was seen only a few times. Being one base from a much bigger clone, this may be a read error. V gene TRBV19 combines with J gene TRBJ2-4, with TRBD2 matching over 12 bases. Germline CDR1 is LNHDA and CDR2 is SQIVND (reference sequence). V was clipped by 5 bases and J by 1 base; unmatched bases: 9. The length of the CDR3 is 18 residues. The CDR3 nucleotides are TGTGCCAGTAGTCCCGTGACTAGCGGGAGTTTCGCCAAAAACATTCAGTACTTC. Protein sequence: CASSPVTSGSFAKNIQYF.

This clone has a count of ten or more. The V call is TRBV10-1, the J call TRBJ2-1; 8 nucleotides match TRBD1. The junction had 7 bases not matched to a gene; V was cut back by 3 bases and J by 3 bases. The germline CDR1 and CDR2 sequences are WNHNN and SYGVQD (reference sequence). This CDR3 comprises 16 residues. Written as DNA, the CDR3 is TGCGCCAGCAGTGAACAGGGGGTATCCTACTACAATGAGCAGTTCTTC. It codes for CASSEQGVSYYNEQFF.

This clone was observed many times. Other nucleotide sequences in the sample specify the same CDR3. This chain joins TRBV6-4 and TRBJ2-2; a possible D gene is TRBD2 (5 bases). CDR3 length: 13 amino acids. From germline, CDR1 is MRHNA and CDR2 SNTAGT. Trimming cost V 6 bases and J 4 bases, with 9 bases left between them. The CDR3 coding sequence is TGTGCCAGCAGACCGGGAATCACCGGGGAGCTGTTTTTT. Residues: CASRPGITGELFF.